These T cell receptor beta chains were read from a single sample in a study of blood T cell repertoires in COVID-19. Produced via immunoSEQ multiplex PCR; TCRdb's table is partial and in-frame only. Found here are around 150,000 clones, roughly 86% of them singletons; the top ten hold 3% to 4.5%. What was sequenced was peripheral blood. The receptors stem from a woman between 55 and 75 years old who had recovered from COVID-19. Each CDR3 is given with its conserved first and last residue. The D gene is left open where the match is weak. Clone size is shown for a subset of rows, as once, few, many or a class of expanded clone.

abundance	d_gene	v_gene	j_gene	CDR3nt	CDR3aa
NA	NA	TRBV6-5	TRBJ1-1	TGTGCCAGCAGTTATCGGGGGAGGCGAACTGAAGCTTTCTTT	CASSYRGRRTEAFF
NA	NA	TRBV30	TRBJ1-1	NA	CAWGRGTEKTFF
NA	NA	TRBV6-5	TRBJ1-6	TGTGCCAGCAGTTACTCCGCCGGTTATAATTCACCCCTCCACTTT	CASSYSAGYNSPLHF
NA	NA	TRBV6-1	TRBJ1-2	TGTGCCAGCAGTGAACAGGAGGGCTTCGGCTATGGCTACACCTTC	CASSEQEGFGYGYTF
NA	TRBD1	TRBV11-3	TRBJ1-1	TGTGCCAGCAGCCCAGGGGGGTGGAACACTGAAGCTTTCTTT	CASSPGGWNTEAFF
NA	NA	TRBV3-1/TRBV3-2	TRBJ2-5	TGTGCCAGCAGCCAAGCAATTACCAGGGAAGAGACCCAGTACTTC	CASSQAITREETQYF
NA	TRBD2	TRBV13	TRBJ2-2	TGTGCCAGCAGCTTAGTGAGCGGGGGGGCCGGGGAGCTGTTTTTT	CASSLVSGGAGELFF
NA	NA	TRBV28	TRBJ1-2	TGTGCCAGCAGCTCCCGTGGGGGCGCCTCCATATGGGGCTACACCTTC	CASSSRGGASIWGYTF
once	TRBD2	TRBV2	TRBJ2-1	TGTGCCAGCATTCCATGGCGGGGGGGCATGTTCTTC	CASIPWRGGMFF
NA	NA	TRBV3-1/TRBV3-2	TRBJ1-5	TGTGCCAGCAGCCAAGATCGCGGCCTCCTGCATTTT	CASSQDRGLLHF
once	NA	TRBV21-1	TRBJ2-1	TGTGCCAGCAGCAAGAGCGGTAGGCAGGGGTCAAAATACAATGAGCAGTTCTTC	CASSKSGRQGSKYNEQFF
once	NA	TRBV10-3	TRBJ2-3	TGTGCCATCAGTGTCAGCCGGGGTGGAGGCACAGATACGCAGTATTTT	CAISVSRGGGTDTQYF